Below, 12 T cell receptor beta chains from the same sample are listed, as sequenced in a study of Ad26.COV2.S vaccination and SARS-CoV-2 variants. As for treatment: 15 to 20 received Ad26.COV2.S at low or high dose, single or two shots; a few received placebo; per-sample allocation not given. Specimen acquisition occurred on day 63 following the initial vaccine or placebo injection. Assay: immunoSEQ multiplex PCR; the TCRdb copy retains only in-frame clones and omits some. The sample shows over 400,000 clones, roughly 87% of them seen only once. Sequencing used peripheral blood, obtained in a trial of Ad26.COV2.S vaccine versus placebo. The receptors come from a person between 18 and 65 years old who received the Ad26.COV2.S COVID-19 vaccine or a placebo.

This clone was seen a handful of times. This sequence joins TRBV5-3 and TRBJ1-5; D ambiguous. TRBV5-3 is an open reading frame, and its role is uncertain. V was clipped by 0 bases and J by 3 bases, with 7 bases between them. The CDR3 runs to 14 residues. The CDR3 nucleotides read TGTGCCAGAAGCTTGGCGAGGGACAATCAGCCCCAGCATTTT. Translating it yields CARSLARDNQPQHF.

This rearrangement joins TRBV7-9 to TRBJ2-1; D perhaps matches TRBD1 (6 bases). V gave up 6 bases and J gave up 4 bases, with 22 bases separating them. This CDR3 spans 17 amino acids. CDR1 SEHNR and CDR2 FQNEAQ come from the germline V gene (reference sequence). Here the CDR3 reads CASSLNAPGTSYNEQFF. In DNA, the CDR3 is TGTGCCAGCAGTTTAAATGCCCCCGGGACATCTTACAATGAGCAGTTCTTC.

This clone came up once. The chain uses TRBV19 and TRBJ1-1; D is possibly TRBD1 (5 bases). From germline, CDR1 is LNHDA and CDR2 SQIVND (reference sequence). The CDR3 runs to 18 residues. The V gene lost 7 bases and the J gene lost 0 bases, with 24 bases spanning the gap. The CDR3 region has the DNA TGTGCCAGTACACCAAACCGGGACTGGAGATTCTTGAACACTGAAGCTTTCTTT. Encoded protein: CASTPNRDWRFLNTEAFF. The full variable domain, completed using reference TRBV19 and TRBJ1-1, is DGGITQSPKYLFRKEGQNVTLSCEQNLNHDAMYWYRQDPGQGLRLIYYSQIVNDFQKGDIAEGYSVSREKKESFPLTVTSAQKNPTAFYLCASTPNRDWRFLNTEAFFGQGTRLTVV.

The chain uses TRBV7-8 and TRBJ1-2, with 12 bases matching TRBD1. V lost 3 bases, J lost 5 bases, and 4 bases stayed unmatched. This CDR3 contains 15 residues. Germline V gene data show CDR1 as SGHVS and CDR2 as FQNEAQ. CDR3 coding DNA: TGTGCCAGCAGCTTGGGGACAGGGGGCCTGTATGGCTACACCTTC. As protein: CASSLGTGGLYGYTF.

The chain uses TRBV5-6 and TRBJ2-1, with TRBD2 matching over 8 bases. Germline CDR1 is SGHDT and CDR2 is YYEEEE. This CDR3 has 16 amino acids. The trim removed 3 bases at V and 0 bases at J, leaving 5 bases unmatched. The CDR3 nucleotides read TGTGCCAGCAGCTCAGGAGCGGGAGTCTCCTACAATGAGCAGTTCTTC. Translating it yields CASSSGAGVSYNEQFF.

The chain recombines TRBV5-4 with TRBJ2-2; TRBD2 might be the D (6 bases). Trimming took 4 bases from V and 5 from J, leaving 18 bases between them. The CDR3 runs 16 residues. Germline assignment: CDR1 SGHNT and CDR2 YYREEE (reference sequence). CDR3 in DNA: TGTGCCAGCAGCGGAGGGGAGAGGGGATGGACCGGGGAGCTGTTTTTT. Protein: CASSGGERGWTGELFF.

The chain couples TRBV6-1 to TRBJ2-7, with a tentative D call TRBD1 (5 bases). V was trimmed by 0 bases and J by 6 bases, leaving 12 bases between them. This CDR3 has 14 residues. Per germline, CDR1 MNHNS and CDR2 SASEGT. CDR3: CASSEAAQGFEQYF. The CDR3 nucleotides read TGTGCCAGCAGTGAAGCTGCTCAGGGATTCGAGCAGTACTTC.

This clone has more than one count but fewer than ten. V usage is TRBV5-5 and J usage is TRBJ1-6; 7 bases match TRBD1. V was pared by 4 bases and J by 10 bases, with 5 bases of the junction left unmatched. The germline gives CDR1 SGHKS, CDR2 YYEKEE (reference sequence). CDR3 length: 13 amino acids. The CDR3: CASSPDRDSPLHF. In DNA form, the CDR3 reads TGTGCCAGCAGCCCCGACAGGGACTCACCCCTCCACTTT.

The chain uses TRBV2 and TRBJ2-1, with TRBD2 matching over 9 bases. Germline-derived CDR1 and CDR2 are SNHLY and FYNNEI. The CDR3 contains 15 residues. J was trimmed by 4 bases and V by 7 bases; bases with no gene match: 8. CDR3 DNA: TGTGCCAGCATCCCCCCTAGCGGGACATACAATGAGCAGTTCTTC. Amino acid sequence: CASIPPSGTYNEQFF.

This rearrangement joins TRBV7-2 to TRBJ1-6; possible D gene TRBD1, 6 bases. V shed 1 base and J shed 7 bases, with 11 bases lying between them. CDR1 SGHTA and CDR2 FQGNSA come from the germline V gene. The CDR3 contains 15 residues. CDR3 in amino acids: CASSLGLGQNSPLHF. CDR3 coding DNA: TGTGCCAGCAGCTTAGGGCTTGGACAGAATTCACCCCTCCACTTT.

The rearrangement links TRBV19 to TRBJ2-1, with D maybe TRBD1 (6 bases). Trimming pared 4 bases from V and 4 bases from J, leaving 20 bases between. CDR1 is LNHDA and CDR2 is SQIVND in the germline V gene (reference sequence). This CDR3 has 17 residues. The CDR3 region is CASSTRSGQGPYNEQFF. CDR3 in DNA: TGTGCCAGTAGTACCAGATCTGGGCAGGGGCCTTACAATGAGCAGTTCTTC.

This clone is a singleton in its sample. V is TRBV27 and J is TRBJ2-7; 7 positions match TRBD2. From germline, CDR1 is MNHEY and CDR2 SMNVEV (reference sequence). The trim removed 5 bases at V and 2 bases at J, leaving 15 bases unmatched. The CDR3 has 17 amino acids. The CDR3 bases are TGTGCCAGCAGTCCAGACCCGGGACTACCCAGAACCTACGAGCAGTACTTC. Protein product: CASSPDPGLPRTYEQYF.